This T cell receptor beta chain was captured in a study of monozygotic twins with inflammatory bowel disease. TCRdb reanalyzed the 5' RACE reads and collapses them to one entry per CDR3 protein, without DNA. The listing contains 300,000 to 400,000 distinct CDR3 sequences. The CDR3 spans 16 residues. Germline V gives CDR1 GTSNPN, CDR2 SVGIG (reference sequence). This chain connects TRBV30 to TRBJ2-2; as DNA is missing, the TRBD2 call by TCRdb cannot be tested. The sequenced sample was blood. The sequence was obtained from a human donor with ulcerative colitis or Crohn's disease, or a healthy co-twin of an affected twin (not recorded which). This CDR3 reads CAWSASLGLAPGELFF.